One and the same sample provided the 19 T cell receptor beta chains below, sequenced in a study of vaccination and CD4 T cells after COVID-19. For these receptors, no antigen is known. Oncomine TCR Beta short-read sequencing was applied to DNA from cultured CD4+ T cells. MiXCR, applied by TCRdb to the PCR reads, yields one record per CDR3 protein. The sample lists about 12,000 distinct CDR3 sequences, 65% to 75% occurring once. Treatment in this sample: approximately 10-day PBMC culture with coronavirus spike peptide pools or control peptides (ViraFEST assay). Material: CD4+ T cells from blood, cultured in vitro. The origin of the receptors is a human donor who had recovered from COVID-19.

The rearrangement uses TRBV5-1 and TRBJ1-2; D gene ambiguous. CDR1 is SGHRS and CDR2 is YFSETQ in the germline V gene. The V end was cut by 4 bases, the J end by 8 bases, with 12 bases between. The CDR3 spans 12 residues. The CDR3 coding sequence is TGCGCCAGCAGCCCTGATCCCCCGGGCTACACCTTC. Translation gives CASSPDPPGYTF. Drawing the rest from reference TRBV5-1 and TRBJ1-2, the complete variable domain is KAGVTQTPRYLIKTRGQQVTLSCSPISGHRSVSWYQQTPGQGLQFLFEYFSETQRNKGNFPGRFSGRQFSNSRSEMNVSTLELGDSALYLCASSPDPPGYTFGSGTRLTVV.

This CDR3 is CASSHLRQGVLNTEAFF. Here the CDR3 DNA reads TGTGCCAGCAGCCACCTTAGACAGGGGGTCTTGAACACTGAAGCTTTCTTT. The V and J genes are TRBV11-2 and TRBJ1-1; 9 positions agree with TRBD1. Germline values: CDR1 SGHAT, CDR2 FQNNGV. The CDR3 has 17 amino acids. J gave up 0 bases and V 5 bases, and 10 bases lay outside the gene matches.

V is TRBV20-1 and J is TRBJ1-5; no firm D call. Germline V CDR1 and CDR2: DFQATT, SNEGSKA (reference sequence). Trimming pared 4 bases from V and 7 bases from J, leaving 14 bases between. The CDR3 spans 13 residues. The DNA for the CDR3 is TGCAGTGCTACGTCCACATTCAGGCAGCCCCAGCATTTT. Encoded protein: CSATSTFRQPQHF.

The V and J genes are TRBV3-1 and TRBJ2-1; D is ambiguous. V lost 7 bases, J lost 2 bases, and 18 bases lay in between. Germline V lookup: CDR1 LGHDT, CDR2 YNNKEL (reference sequence). This CDR3 has 16 residues. The DNA of the CDR3 is TGTGCCAGCATCTCCGGTACCACAAGCCCCTACAATGAGCAGTTCTTC. Translated: CASISGTTSPYNEQFF.

The J gene is TRBJ2-3, the V gene TRBV7-2, with D unresolved. The V and J ends lost 5 bases and 3 bases respectively, with 9 bases between them. This CDR3 has 13 amino acids. Germline V gene sequence: CDR1 SGHTA, CDR2 FQGNSA. The CDR3 DNA is TGTGCCAGCAGCCCCTATTATACAGATACGCAGTATTTT. As protein: CASSPYYTDTQYF.

The chain combines TRBV20-1 with TRBJ1-6; no reliable D call. The CDR3 has 13 amino acids. The V and J ends lost 6 bases and 1 base respectively, with 7 bases between them. The germline CDR1 and CDR2 sequences are DFQATT and SNEGSKA (reference sequence). The CDR3 coding sequence is TGCAGTGCCCGGGGTTCCTATAATTCACCCCTCCACTTT. This sequence encodes CSARGSYNSPLHF.

This rearrangement joins TRBV7-2 to TRBJ2-5, with D possibly TRBD1 on 5 matching bases. With 1 base removed from V and 6 bases from J, the gap between germline ends came to 6 bases. Germline V gene data show CDR1 as SGHTA and CDR2 as FQGNSA. This CDR3 has 12 residues. For the CDR3, the DNA is TGTGCCAGCAGCTTAGAGGGGAAGACCCAGTACTTC. This gives the protein CASSLEGKTQYF.

J is TRBJ2-2 and V is TRBV20-1; TRBD2 matches 14 bases. Germline V CDR1 and CDR2: DFQATT, SNEGSKA (reference sequence). V lost 6 bases to trimming and J lost 6 bases; unmatched junction nucleotides: 9. CDR3 length: 16 amino acids. The CDR3: CSALVRTSGRPGELFF. The CDR3 DNA follows: TGCAGTGCACTAGTTCGGACTAGCGGGAGGCCCGGGGAGCTGTTTTTT.

The chain uses TRBV20-1 and TRBJ2-4, with D maybe TRBD2 (5 bases). The V end was cut by 0 bases, the J end by 1 base, with 7 bases between. Germline CDR1 and CDR2: DFQATT and SNEGSKA (reference sequence). The CDR3 consists of 14 residues. The CDR3, as DNA: TGCAGTGCTAGAGAGGGAGCGGCCAAAAACATTCAGTACTTC. It translates to CSAREGAAKNIQYF.

The J gene is TRBJ1-1, the V gene TRBV12-3 or TRBV12-4; D gene uncertain. The CDR3 covers 13 residues. V lost 6 bases, J lost 1 base, and 9 bases lay in between. The CDR3 protein is CASRVSGNTEAFF. The CDR3, as DNA: TGTGCCAGCAGGGTATCGGGGAACACTGAAGCTTTCTTT.

This chain uses TRBV28 with TRBJ2-7; no reliable D call. Germline loops: CDR1 MDHEN, CDR2 SYDVKM. This CDR3 has 14 amino acids. With 2 bases removed from V and 2 bases from J, the gap between germline ends came to 10 bases. The CDR3 DNA sequence: TGTGCCAGCAGTTTAGGTGGCAGTACCTACGAGCAGTACTTC. Protein product: CASSLGGSTYEQYF.

V is TRBV10-3 and J is TRBJ2-6; 9 bases map to TRBD1. The V gene end was trimmed by 4 bases and the J gene end by 0 bases; junction bases not matched to a gene: 7. This CDR3 region has 18 residues. Germline assignment: CDR1 ENHRY and CDR2 SYGVKD. The CDR3 sequence is CAISGTGGSSSGANVLTF. The CDR3 DNA reads as TGTGCCATCAGTGGAACAGGGGGCTCATCCTCTGGGGCCAACGTCCTGACTTTC.

This clonotype was observed a single time. In DNA form, the CDR3 reads TGTGCCAGCAGTGAAGATCTGGTTGACACTGAAGCTTTCTTT. Translated: CASSEDLVDTEAFF. The chain recombines TRBV6-1 with TRBJ1-1; D remains ambiguous. CDR1 and CDR2 (germline): MNHNS, SASEGT. V lost 1 base, J lost 3 bases, and 9 bases lay in between. The CDR3 has 14 residues.

The genes are TRBV30 and TRBJ2-7; tentatively, D is TRBD1 (5 bases). From germline, CDR1 is GTSNPN and CDR2 SVGIG (reference sequence). V lost 4 bases and J lost 1, with 11 bases in between. This CDR3 is 13 amino acids long. The CDR3: CAWKRQISYEQYF. For the CDR3, the DNA is TGTGCCTGGAAACGACAGATTTCCTACGAGCAGTACTTC.

V gene TRBV7-9 combines with J gene TRBJ1-4; D possibly corresponds to TRBD1 (5 bases). The CDR3 runs to 13 residues. Germline loops: CDR1 SEHNR, CDR2 FQNEAQ (reference sequence). The V end was cut by 8 bases, the J end by 7 bases, with 14 bases between. The CDR3 region is CASRNQDTEKLFF. CDR3 nucleotide sequence: TGTGCCAGCCGCAACCAGGACACTGAAAAACTGTTTTTT.

This clonotype was seen only a few times. This chain uses TRBV7-2 with TRBJ1-5, with D unclear. This CDR3 is built from 14 residues. Trimming removed 4 bases from V and 3 bases from J, with 10 bases in between. Germline CDR1 reads SGHTA; CDR2 reads FQGNSA. CDR3 protein: CASSSGKFNQPQHF. The CDR3 region has the DNA TGTGCCAGCAGCTCTGGGAAGTTCAATCAGCCCCAGCATTTT.

V and J are TRBV28 and TRBJ1-5, with a tentative D call TRBD1 (5 bases). The CDR3 covers 15 residues. Germline V gives CDR1 MDHEN, CDR2 SYDVKM. With 2 bases removed from V and 3 bases from J, the gap between germline ends came to 11 bases. CDR3 amino acids: CASSLQGPNNQPQHF. DNA for the CDR3: TGTGCCAGCAGTTTACAGGGACCGAACAATCAGCCCCAGCATTTT.

This clonotype was detected a few times. J is TRBJ1-2 and V is TRBV20-1; 7 bases map to TRBD1. Unmatched junction bases numbered 6, after V lost 6 bases and J lost 2 bases. CDR3 length: 13 residues. Germline assignment: CDR1 DFQATT and CDR2 SNEGSKA (reference sequence). CDR3 region: CSAVQGGNYGYTF. The DNA for the CDR3 is TGCAGTGCGGTTCAGGGGGGGAACTATGGCTACACCTTC.

The chain combines TRBV6-1 with TRBJ1-6; TRBD1 matches at 8 bases. The V gene end was trimmed by 5 bases and the J gene end by 0 bases; junction bases not matched to a gene: 3. Germline CDR1 is MNHNS and CDR2 is SASEGT. The CDR3 totals 16 residues. CDR3 nucleotides: TGTGCCAGCAGTCGGACAGGGAGCTCCTATAATTCACCCCTCCACTTT. Amino acid sequence: CASSRTGSSYNSPLHF.